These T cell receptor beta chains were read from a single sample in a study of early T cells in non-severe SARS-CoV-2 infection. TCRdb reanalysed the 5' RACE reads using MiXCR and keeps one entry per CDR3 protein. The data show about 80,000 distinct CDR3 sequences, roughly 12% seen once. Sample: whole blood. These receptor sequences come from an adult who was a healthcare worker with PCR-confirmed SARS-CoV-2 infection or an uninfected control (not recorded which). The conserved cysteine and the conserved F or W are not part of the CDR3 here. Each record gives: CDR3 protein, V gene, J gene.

CDR3aa: ASSVSGAQY
v_gene: TRBV7-9
j_gene: TRBJ2-3

CDR3aa: SVRQGSPVDEQY
v_gene: TRBV29-1
j_gene: TRBJ2-7

CDR3aa: SARKLAGVSGELF
v_gene: TRBV20-1
j_gene: TRBJ2-2

CDR3aa: ASSIGQDTDTQY
v_gene: TRBV7-3
j_gene: TRBJ2-3

CDR3aa: ASTGASTIDTQY
v_gene: TRBV27
j_gene: TRBJ2-3

CDR3aa: ASSLGFYEQY
v_gene: TRBV28
j_gene: TRBJ2-7

CDR3aa: SARDPQGAGEKLF
v_gene: TRBV20-1
j_gene: TRBJ1-4

CDR3aa: ASRGGHEQY
v_gene: TRBV10-2
j_gene: TRBJ2-7

CDR3aa: ASSPGRNTEAF
v_gene: TRBV7-2
j_gene: TRBJ1-1

CDR3aa: ASSTPGRGVFYEQY
v_gene: TRBV28
j_gene: TRBJ2-7

CDR3aa: SARVGTSFFIDTQY
v_gene: TRBV20-1
j_gene: TRBJ2-3

CDR3aa: ASSGTEGTQY
v_gene: TRBV5-1
j_gene: TRBJ2-5

CDR3aa: ASFQLAGGISTDTQY
v_gene: TRBV7-9
j_gene: TRBJ2-3

CDR3aa: ASSERTPEETQY
v_gene: TRBV2
j_gene: TRBJ2-5

CDR3aa: ASSLTQDTEAF
v_gene: TRBV7-8
j_gene: TRBJ1-1

CDR3aa: ASRGLANTGELF
v_gene: TRBV2
j_gene: TRBJ2-2

CDR3aa: ASSYSNVYGYT
v_gene: TRBV6-5
j_gene: TRBJ1-2

CDR3aa: ATRTAVPTDTQY
v_gene: TRBV24-1
j_gene: TRBJ2-3

CDR3aa: ATSEPPTGTQY
v_gene: TRBV24-1
j_gene: TRBJ2-5

CDR3aa: ASSSAGAKAGQETQY
v_gene: TRBV28
j_gene: TRBJ2-5

CDR3aa: SASIPPSTDTQY
v_gene: TRBV20-1
j_gene: TRBJ2-3

CDR3aa: ASSEGASSNQPQH
v_gene: TRBV9
j_gene: TRBJ1-5

CDR3aa: ASTGGEKGLAF
v_gene: TRBV11-2
j_gene: TRBJ1-1

CDR3aa: SGEEEAESYEQY
v_gene: TRBV20-1
j_gene: TRBJ2-7

CDR3aa: SARDNGRSYEQY
v_gene: TRBV20-1
j_gene: TRBJ2-7

CDR3aa: ASSYRQGRQPQH
v_gene: TRBV7-2
j_gene: TRBJ1-5

CDR3aa: ASSPLAGPYEQY
v_gene: TRBV7-9
j_gene: TRBJ2-7

CDR3aa: AIMRTSGDNEQF
v_gene: TRBV10-3
j_gene: TRBJ2-1

CDR3aa: ASSGTSGNVETQY
v_gene: TRBV9
j_gene: TRBJ2-5

CDR3aa: ASSTGRQNGGYT
v_gene: TRBV18
j_gene: TRBJ1-2

CDR3aa: ATSDFGTGLETQY
v_gene: TRBV24-1
j_gene: TRBJ2-5

CDR3aa: ASSPGTSGSDEQF
v_gene: TRBV7-9
j_gene: TRBJ2-1

CDR3aa: SVATGARTEAF
v_gene: TRBV29-1
j_gene: TRBJ1-1